Each of the 6 T cell receptor beta chains below was sequenced from the same sample in a study of shared clonotypes between healthy human individuals. The assay was immunoSEQ multiplex PCR, and TCRdb's table has in-frame clones only and misses some. The table lists 1.4 million or so clones, approximately 98.5% of them singletons, with 0.3% to 0.45% in the top ten. The sample was naive CD4+ T cells sorted from blood. Subset in this sample: CD45RA+ positively selected. All receptors come from a man younger than 40 in good health.

This rearrangement joins TRBV27 to TRBJ2-7; 13 bases map to TRBD2. From germline, CDR1 is MNHEY and CDR2 SMNVEV (reference sequence). The CDR3 extends over 15 amino acids. Losses at the gene ends were 6 bases for V and 5 bases for J; bases not matched to a gene: 7. The CDR3 DNA reads TGTGCCAGCAGACTAGCGGGAGGGTCAAGACACGAGCAGTACTTC. Protein: CASRLAGGSRHEQYF.

This clone was found once. The rearrangement uses TRBV6-5 and TRBJ1-1, with a tentative D call TRBD1 (6 bases). V shed 4 bases and J shed 2 bases, with 14 bases lying between them. Germline assignment: CDR1 MNHEY and CDR2 SVGAGI. The CDR3 covers 15 residues. The chain's CDR3 is CASSLNREINTEAFF. CDR3 in DNA: TGTGCCAGCAGTTTGAACAGGGAAATCAACACTGAAGCTTTCTTT.

This clone was picked up one time. The rearrangement links TRBV10-2 to TRBJ2-2, with 7 bases that match TRBD1. In germline, CDR1 is WSHSY, CDR2 SAAADI. V shed 6 bases and J 0 bases; nucleotides not matched to a gene: 1. The CDR3 contains 14 residues. DNA of the CDR3: TGCGCCAGCAGACAGGGGCCGAACACCGGGGAGCTGTTTTTT. It encodes CASRQGPNTGELFF.

This sequence joins TRBV19 and TRBJ2-7, with D perhaps matching TRBD1 (6 bases). Germline values: CDR1 LNHDA, CDR2 SQIVND (reference sequence). The CDR3 consists of 12 residues. The V end was cut by 5 bases, the J end by 3 bases, with 8 bases between. CDR3 sequence: CASSVQGYEQYF. In DNA, the CDR3 is TGTGCCAGTAGTGTACAGGGCTACGAGCAGTACTTC.

The chain uses TRBV4-3 and TRBJ1-4; D remains unclear. Trimming shortened V by 0 bases and J by 7 bases, and 12 bases separated the two germline ends. Looked up from germline, CDR1 is LGHNA and CDR2 is YSLEER. The CDR3 has 15 residues. CDR3 in DNA: TGCGCCAGCAGCCAAGAGTGGACCAAGACTGAAAAACTGTTTTTT. This sequence encodes CASSQEWTKTEKLFF.

The chain combines TRBV11-2 with TRBJ2-6, with D tentatively TRBD2 (6 bases). Germline V gene lookup returns CDR1 SGHAT and CDR2 FQNNGV. The CDR3 extends over 19 amino acids. V shed 0 bases and J shed 1 base, with 16 bases lying between them. The CDR3: CASSLDRGPGGSGANVLTF. The CDR3 DNA follows: TGTGCCAGCAGCTTAGATCGCGGGCCCGGGGGATCTGGGGCCAACGTCCTGACTTTC.